This T cell receptor (beta chain) was retrieved from a study of blood T cell repertoires in COVID-19. CDR1 is LGHDT and CDR2 is YNNKEL in the germline V gene (reference sequence). Trimming took 3 bases from V and 4 from J, leaving 14 bases between them. This CDR3 is 15 amino acids long. The data were produced by immunoSEQ multiplex PCR, yet TCRdb's version contains in-frame clones alone and is incomplete. The sample carries about 120,000 clones, 85% to 90% recorded once. The rearrangement links TRBV3-1 (or the pseudogene TRBV3-2) to TRBJ2-3; possibly TRBD2 for D (6 bases). This clonotype originated in a woman aged 45-60 years with active or convalescent COVID-19. Source material: peripheral blood. This CDR3 reads CASSQWGRWADTQYF. The DNA for the CDR3 is TGTGCCAGCAGCCAGTGGGGGAGGTGGGCAGATACGCAGTATTTT.